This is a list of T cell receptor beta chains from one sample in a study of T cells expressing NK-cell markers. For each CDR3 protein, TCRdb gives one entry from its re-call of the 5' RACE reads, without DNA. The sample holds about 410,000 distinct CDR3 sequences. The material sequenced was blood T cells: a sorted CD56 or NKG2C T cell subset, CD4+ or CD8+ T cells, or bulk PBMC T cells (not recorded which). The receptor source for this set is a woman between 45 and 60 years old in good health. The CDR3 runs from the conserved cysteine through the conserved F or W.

CASTPQSSYNEQFF	TRBV7-9	TRBJ2-1
CSAETSVLVNHEQFF	TRBV20-1	TRBJ2-1
CASSANGGRGDNEQFF	TRBV7-3	TRBJ2-1
CASSLYPGQGKTHEQYF	TRBV3-1	TRBJ2-7
CASSSWTETGELFF	TRBV6-2/TRBV6-3	TRBJ2-2
CASRRQAQSNEQYF	TRBV7-2	TRBJ2-7
CASSQDRASGRATNEQFF	TRBV3-1	TRBJ2-1
CSAASYINLGETQYF	TRBV20-1	TRBJ2-5
CASRNTGLYEKLFF	TRBV12-3/TRBV12-4	TRBJ1-4
CASSKTGNPNQPQHF	TRBV11-2	TRBJ1-5
CASSQESVPHYEQYF	TRBV4-1	TRBJ2-7
CASSVVNSYEQYF	TRBV6-2/TRBV6-3	TRBJ2-7
CSGTTGTEDYEQYF	TRBV29-1	TRBJ2-7
CSGTGLAGEREQYF	TRBV20-1	TRBJ2-7
CSARVPSGSSDTQYF	TRBV20-1	TRBJ2-3
CSASRGKGNEQFF	TRBV20-1	TRBJ2-1
CSVVGRGEQYF	TRBV29-1	TRBJ2-7
CATRDSRTDTQYF	TRBV10-3	TRBJ2-3
CASSLLGERYNEQFF	TRBV5-1	TRBJ2-1
CASSLAGSSYGYTF	TRBV5-1	TRBJ1-2
CASNPSGTGEQYF	TRBV7-9	TRBJ2-7
CASSLGGPPDYEQYF	TRBV11-2	TRBJ2-7
CASSLRQPNQPQHF	TRBV12-3/TRBV12-4	TRBJ1-5
CASESHTGELFF	TRBV6-5	TRBJ2-2
CASRDLNNEQFF	TRBV6-5	TRBJ2-1
CAPLTRGEQFF	TRBV21-1	TRBJ2-1
CASRWDRAQETQYF	TRBV5-5	TRBJ2-5
CASSLVEAANDEQYF	TRBV5-1	TRBJ2-7
CSVRVGRETQYF	TRBV29-1	TRBJ2-5
CASGRSDTQYF	TRBV9	TRBJ2-3
CSVIGQGNIGYTF	TRBV29-1	TRBJ1-2
CASSGERVGKTQYF	TRBV2	TRBJ2-5
CASSLRRDYGYTF	TRBV11-2	TRBJ1-2
CASSRGGFGEAFF	TRBV12-3/TRBV12-4	TRBJ1-1
CASRRQAPFRYEQYF	TRBV5-7	TRBJ2-7
CATSRGVAGGPPNEQFF	TRBV15	TRBJ2-1
CASSRLEQQFF	TRBV6-5	TRBJ2-1
CASSAFDGRTDTQYF	TRBV12-3/TRBV12-4	TRBJ2-3
CASSTAGGPEQFF	TRBV3-1	TRBJ2-1
CASSWPRDSYNEQFF	TRBV7-9	TRBJ2-1
CASSSTSRVLNNEQFF	TRBV6-6	TRBJ2-1
CASSSPISNTEAFF	TRBV27	TRBJ1-1
CASGLVLGRAGANVLTF	TRBV12-5	TRBJ2-6
CASSRTGGSDTQYF	TRBV5-1	TRBJ2-3
CARSGLQRNEQFF	TRBV30	TRBJ2-1
CASSSSTGELFF	TRBV7-9	TRBJ2-2
CASTPGLAGGYTQYF	TRBV7-9	TRBJ2-3
CASSRVALGGTQYF	TRBV7-7	TRBJ2-5
CASSGGSLGSRGAFF	TRBV6-1	TRBJ1-1
CATSDTSGRHNEQFF	TRBV24-1	TRBJ2-1